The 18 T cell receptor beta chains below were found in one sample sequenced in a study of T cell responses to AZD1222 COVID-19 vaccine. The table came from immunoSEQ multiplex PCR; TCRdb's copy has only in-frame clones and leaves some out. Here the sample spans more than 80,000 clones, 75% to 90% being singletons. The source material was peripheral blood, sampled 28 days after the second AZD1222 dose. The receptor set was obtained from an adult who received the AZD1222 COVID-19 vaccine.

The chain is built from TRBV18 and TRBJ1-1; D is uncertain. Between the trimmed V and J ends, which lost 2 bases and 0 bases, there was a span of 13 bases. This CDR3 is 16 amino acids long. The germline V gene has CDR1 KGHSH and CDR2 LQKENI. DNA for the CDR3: TGTGCCAGCTCACCATCGGTGACACCATTGAACACTGAAGCTTTCTTT. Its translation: CASSPSVTPLNTEAFF.

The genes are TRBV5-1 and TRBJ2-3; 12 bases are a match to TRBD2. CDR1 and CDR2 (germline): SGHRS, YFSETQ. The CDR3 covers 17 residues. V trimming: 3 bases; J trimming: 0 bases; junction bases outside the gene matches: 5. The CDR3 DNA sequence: TGCGCCAGCAGCTGGGGACTAGCGGGTATTAGCACAGATACGCAGTATTTT. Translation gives CASSWGLAGISTDTQYF. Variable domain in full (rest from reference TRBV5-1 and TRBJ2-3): KAGVTQTPRYLIKTRGQQVTLSCSPISGHRSVSWYQQTPGQGLQFLFEYFSETQRNKGNFPGRFSGRQFSNSRSEMNVSTLELGDSALYLCASSWGLAGISTDTQYFGPGTRLTVL.

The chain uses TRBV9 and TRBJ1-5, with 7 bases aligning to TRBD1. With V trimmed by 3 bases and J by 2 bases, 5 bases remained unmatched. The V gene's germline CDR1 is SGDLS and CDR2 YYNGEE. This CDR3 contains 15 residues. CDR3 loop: CASSATGSGNQPQHF. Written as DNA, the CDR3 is TGTGCCAGCAGCGCGACAGGGTCCGGCAATCAGCCCCAGCATTTT.

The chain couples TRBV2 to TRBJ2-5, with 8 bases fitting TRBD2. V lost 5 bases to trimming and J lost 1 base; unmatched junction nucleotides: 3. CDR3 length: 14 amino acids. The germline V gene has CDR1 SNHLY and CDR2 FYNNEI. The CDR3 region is CASSIAGTQETQYF. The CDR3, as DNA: TGTGCCAGCAGTATAGCGGGGACCCAAGAGACCCAGTACTTC.

The CDR3 region is CASSLGRGLSPLHF. The CDR3 nucleotides are TGTGCCAGCAGCTTGGGCAGGGGGCTGTCACCCCTCCACTTT. V usage is TRBV5-6 and J usage is TRBJ1-6; 8 bases agree with TRBD1. V shed 0 bases and J 10 bases; nucleotides not matched to a gene: 3. Germline V gene lookup returns CDR1 SGHDT and CDR2 YYEEEE. CDR3 size: 14 residues.

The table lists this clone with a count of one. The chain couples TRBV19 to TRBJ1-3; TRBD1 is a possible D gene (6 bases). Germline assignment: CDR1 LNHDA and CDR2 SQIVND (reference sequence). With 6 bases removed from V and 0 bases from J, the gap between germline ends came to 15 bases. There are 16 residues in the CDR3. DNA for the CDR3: TGTGCCAGTAGCACTGTTGGACAGAACTCTGGAAACACCATATATTTT. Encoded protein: CASSTVGQNSGNTIYF.

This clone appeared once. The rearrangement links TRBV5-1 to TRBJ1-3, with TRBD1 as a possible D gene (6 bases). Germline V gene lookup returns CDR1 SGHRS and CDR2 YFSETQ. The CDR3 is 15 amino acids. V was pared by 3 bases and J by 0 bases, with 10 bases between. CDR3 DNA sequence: TGCGCCAGCAGCTCAGGACAGTTCTCTGGAAACACCATATATTTT. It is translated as CASSSGQFSGNTIYF.

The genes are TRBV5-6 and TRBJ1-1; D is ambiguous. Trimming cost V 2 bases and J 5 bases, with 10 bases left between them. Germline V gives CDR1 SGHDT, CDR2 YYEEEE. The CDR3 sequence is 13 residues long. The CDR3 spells CASSFGSETEAFF. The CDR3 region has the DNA TGTGCCAGCAGCTTCGGTTCCGAGACTGAAGCTTTCTTT.

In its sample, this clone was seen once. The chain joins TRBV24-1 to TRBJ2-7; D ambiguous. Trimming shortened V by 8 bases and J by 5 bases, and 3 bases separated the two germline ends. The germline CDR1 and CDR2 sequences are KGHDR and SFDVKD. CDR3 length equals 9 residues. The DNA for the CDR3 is TGTGCCACCAAGGACGAGCAGTACTTC. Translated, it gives CATKDEQYF.

The CDR3 sequence: CSARLDGTIYF. In nucleotides, the CDR3 is TGCAGTGCTAGACTAGACGGCACCATATATTTT. This chain uses TRBV20-1 with TRBJ1-3; D is ambiguous. CDR1 and CDR2 (germline): DFQATT, SNEGSKA (reference sequence). The V end lost 2 bases, the J end lost 9 bases, and 8 bases lay between the germline ends. This CDR3 spans 11 amino acids.

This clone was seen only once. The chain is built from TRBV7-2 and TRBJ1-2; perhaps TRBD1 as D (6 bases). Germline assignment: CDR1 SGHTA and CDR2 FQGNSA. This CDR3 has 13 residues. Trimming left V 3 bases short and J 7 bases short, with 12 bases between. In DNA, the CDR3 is TGTGCCAGCAGCTTTGAGGGGGTGGGTGGCTACACCTTC. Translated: CASSFEGVGGYTF.

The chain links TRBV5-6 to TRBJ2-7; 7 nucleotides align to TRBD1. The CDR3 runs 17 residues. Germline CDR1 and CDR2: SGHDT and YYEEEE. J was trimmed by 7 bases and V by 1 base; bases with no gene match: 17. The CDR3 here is CASSLRAGGTTWGEQYF. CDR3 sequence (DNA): TGTGCCAGCAGCTTGCGTGCAGGGGGAACTACCTGGGGGGAGCAGTACTTC.

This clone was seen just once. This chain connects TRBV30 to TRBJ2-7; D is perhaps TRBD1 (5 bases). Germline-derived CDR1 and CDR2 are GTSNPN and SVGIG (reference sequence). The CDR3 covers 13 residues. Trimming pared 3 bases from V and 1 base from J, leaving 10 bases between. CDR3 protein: CAWRQVRSYEQYF. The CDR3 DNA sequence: TGTGCCTGGAGACAGGTTAGGTCCTACGAGCAGTACTTC.

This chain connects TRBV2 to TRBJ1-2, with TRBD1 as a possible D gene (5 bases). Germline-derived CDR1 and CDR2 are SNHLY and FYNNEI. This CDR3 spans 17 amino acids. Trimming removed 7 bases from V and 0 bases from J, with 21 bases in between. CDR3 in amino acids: CASIWWDRTYANYGYTF. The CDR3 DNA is TGTGCCAGCATTTGGTGGGACCGAACCTACGCTAACTATGGCTACACCTTC.

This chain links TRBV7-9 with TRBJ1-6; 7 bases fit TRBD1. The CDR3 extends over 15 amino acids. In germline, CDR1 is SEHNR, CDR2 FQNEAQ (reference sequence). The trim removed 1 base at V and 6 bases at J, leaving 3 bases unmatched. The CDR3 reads CASSLGDSRNSPLHF. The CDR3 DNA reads TGTGCCAGCAGCTTAGGGGACAGTCGTAATTCACCCCTCCACTTT.

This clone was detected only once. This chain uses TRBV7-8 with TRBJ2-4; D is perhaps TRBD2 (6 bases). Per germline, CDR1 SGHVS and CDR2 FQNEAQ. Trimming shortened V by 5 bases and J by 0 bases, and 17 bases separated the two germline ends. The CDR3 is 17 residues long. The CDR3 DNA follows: TGTGCCAGCAGCAGACTAACTAGCAGACTAGCCAAAAACATTCAGTACTTC. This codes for CASSRLTSRLAKNIQYF.

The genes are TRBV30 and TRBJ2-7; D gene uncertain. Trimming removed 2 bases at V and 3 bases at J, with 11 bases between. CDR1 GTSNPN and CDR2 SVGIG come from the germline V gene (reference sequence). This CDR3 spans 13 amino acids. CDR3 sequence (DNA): TGTGCCTGGAGTCATGACATCTTCTACGAGCAGTACTTC. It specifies CAWSHDIFYEQYF. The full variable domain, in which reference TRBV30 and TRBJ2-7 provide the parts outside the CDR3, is SQTIHQWPATLVQPVGSPLSLECTVEGTSNPNLYWYRQAAGRGLQLLFYSVGIGQISSEVPQNLSASRPQDRQFILSSKKLLLSDSGFYLCAWSHDIFYEQYFGPGTRLTVT.

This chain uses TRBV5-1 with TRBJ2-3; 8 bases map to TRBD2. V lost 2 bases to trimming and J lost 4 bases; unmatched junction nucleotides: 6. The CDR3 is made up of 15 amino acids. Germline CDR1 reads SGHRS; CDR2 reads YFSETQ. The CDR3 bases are TGCGCCAGCAGCTTTAGCGGGATGCCCCCAGATACGCAGTATTTT. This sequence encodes CASSFSGMPPDTQYF.